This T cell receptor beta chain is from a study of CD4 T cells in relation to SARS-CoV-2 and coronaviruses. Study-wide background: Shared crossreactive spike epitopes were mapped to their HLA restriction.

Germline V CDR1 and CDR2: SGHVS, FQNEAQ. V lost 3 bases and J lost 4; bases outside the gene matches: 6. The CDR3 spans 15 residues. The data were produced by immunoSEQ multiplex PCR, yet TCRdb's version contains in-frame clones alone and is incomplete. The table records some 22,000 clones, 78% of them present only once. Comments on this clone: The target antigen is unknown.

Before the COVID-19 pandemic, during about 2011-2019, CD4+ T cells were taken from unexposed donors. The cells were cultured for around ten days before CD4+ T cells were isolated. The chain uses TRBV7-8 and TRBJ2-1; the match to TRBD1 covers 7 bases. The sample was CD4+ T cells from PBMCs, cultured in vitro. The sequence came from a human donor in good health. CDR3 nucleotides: TGTGCCAGCAGCTTGGGACAGACGAATTACAATGAGCAGTTCTTC. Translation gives CASSLGQTNYNEQFF. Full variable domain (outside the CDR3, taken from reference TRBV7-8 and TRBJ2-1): GAGVSQSPRYKVAKRGQDVALRCDPISGHVSLFWYQQALGQGPEFLTYFQNEAQLDKSGLPSDRFFAERPEGSVSTLKIQRTQQEDSAVYLCASSLGQTNYNEQFFGPGTRLTVL.